The clone carrying this T cell receptor (beta chain) has only one observation. Its antigen is currently unknown. This sample stems from a study of cytomegalovirus exposure and HLA in healthy donors. General study results and limits: A further, later analysis showed that HLA-associated TCR beta chains (compared with equally common others) were more clonally expanded. The investigators catalogued about 170 TCR beta chains as cytomegalovirus-associated. Immune exposure information available was restricted to CMV serostatus. A later analysis reportedly found that, within productive TCRs, an Asian-associated ancestry cluster had fewer N-insertions than the mean observed across the approximately 660 donors.

Trimming removed 0 bases from V and 7 bases from J, with 12 bases in between. The CDR3 runs 14 residues. Looked up from germline, CDR1 is SGHTS and CDR2 is YDEGEE. Primers: 60 Vbeta forward and 13 Jbeta reverse. Profiled with immunoSEQ multiplex PCR; TCRdb holds only in-frame clones, not every one. The data contain around 69,000 clones, approximately 67% of them singletons. The clonotype was recovered from a man aged 35 to 55 in good health and CMV-seropositive. Sequencing was done on a sample of PBMCs. The chain uses TRBV5-8 and TRBJ2-3; D gene uncertain. CDR3 sequence: CASSLGVLGNTQYF. CDR3 DNA: TGTGCCAGCAGCTTGGGAGTCTTGGGCAATACGCAGTATTTT.